These 16 T cell receptor beta chains came from one sample sequenced in a study of response to subunit inactivated influenza vaccine. TCRdb re-called the RT-PCR reads through MiXCR, storing one row per CDR3 protein. The sample has hundreds of thousands of distinct CDR3 sequences, roughly 13% seen once; the top ten hold 5.5% to 8%. The specimen comprised PBMCs from blood, sampled about 14 days before vaccination. Receptors were obtained from a man in his fifties or sixties who received an inactivated influenza vaccine.

This clonotype was seen only a few times. The gene calls are TRBV6-5 and TRBJ1-4, with a possible D match to TRBD1 (5 bases). Per germline, CDR1 MNHEY and CDR2 SVGAGI. The CDR3 loop spans 12 amino acids. V shed 6 bases and J shed 10 bases, with 12 bases lying between them. CDR3 sequence: CASRVRGGKLFF. Here the CDR3 DNA reads TGTGCCAGCAGGGTGAGGGGCGGAAAACTGTTTTTT.

Ten or more counts support this clonotype. The CDR3 DNA follows: TGTGCCAGCAGCCGAGTTGGGCTGGGGACGTACGAGCAGTACTTC. It translates to CASSRVGLGTYEQYF. The genes are TRBV14 and TRBJ2-7; TRBD1 or TRBD2 may be the D gene (5 bases each). There are 15 residues in the CDR3. Germline CDR1 SGHDN, CDR2 FVKESK. Trimming pared 4 bases from V and 4 bases from J, leaving 17 bases between.

V is TRBV7-8 and J is TRBJ2-1, with 7 positions matching TRBD2. CDR1 is SGHVS, CDR2 FQNEAQ, per germline. V lost 4 bases, J lost 0 bases, and 9 bases stayed unmatched. CDR3 length: 17 amino acids. The CDR3 reads CASSSLLGGSSYNEQFF. DNA for the CDR3: TGTGCCAGCAGCTCACTGCTGGGCGGGAGCTCCTACAATGAGCAGTTCTTC.

V usage is TRBV10-2 and J usage is TRBJ2-5, with D perhaps TRBD1 or TRBD2 (6 bases each). V was cut by 7 bases and J by 5 bases, with 14 bases left in between. This CDR3 spans 13 amino acids. Germline CDR1 WSHSY, CDR2 SAAADI. CDR3 DNA: TGCGCCAGCAAACGGGGGCCCTTTGAGACCCAGTACTTC. This codes for CASKRGPFETQYF.

Notes on this clonotype: The junction shows a germline mismatch at one end, possibly a read error. The V and J genes are TRBV29-1 and TRBJ2-3, with D perhaps TRBD1 (6 bases). The CDR3 has 16 residues. Germline loops: CDR1 SQVTM, CDR2 ANQGSEA. CDR3 loop: CSVEAGTSDPTDTQYF. The DNA for the CDR3 is TGCAGCGTCGAAGCCGGGACATCCGACCCCACAGATACGCAGTATTTT.

This clonotype was counted ten times or more. The chain joins TRBV6-1 to TRBJ2-5; 9 bases agree with TRBD1. Germline V lookup: CDR1 MNHNS, CDR2 SASEGT. V shed 6 bases and J 2 bases; nucleotides not matched to a gene: 1. The CDR3 is 13 residues long. CDR3 sequence: CASRGTGQETQYF. The DNA of the CDR3 is TGTGCCAGCAGGGGGACAGGGCAAGAGACCCAGTACTTC.

Ten or more counts support this clonotype. The rearrangement uses TRBV7-2 and TRBJ2-7, with D unresolved. The CDR3 loop spans 12 amino acids. Trimming left V 3 bases short and J 3 bases short, with 6 bases between. CDR1 and CDR2 (germline): SGHTA, FQGNSA. The CDR3 protein is CASSFDGYEQYF. The CDR3 DNA reads as TGTGCCAGCAGCTTCGACGGCTACGAGCAGTACTTC.

This clonotype turned up a few times. The chain joins TRBV11-2 to TRBJ2-1; 9 bases align to TRBD1. Per the germline V gene, CDR1 is SGHAT and CDR2 is FQNNGV. J was trimmed by 3 bases and V by 3 bases; bases with no gene match: 9. This CDR3 is 17 amino acids long. The CDR3 nucleotides read TGTGCCAGCAGCTTGGGCGACAGGACAGGGGTCTACAATGAGCAGTTCTTC. Amino acid sequence: CASSLGDRTGVYNEQFF. Variable domain in full (rest from reference TRBV11-2 and TRBJ2-1): EAGVAQSPRYKIIEKRQSVAFWCNPISGHATLYWYQQILGQGPKLLIQFQNNGVVDDSQLPKDRFSAERLKGVDSTLKIQPAKLEDSAVYLCASSLGDRTGVYNEQFFGPGTRLTVL.

The chain carries TRBV20-1 and TRBJ1-4; 8 positions agree with TRBD1. Germline V gene lookup returns CDR1 DFQATT and CDR2 SNEGSKA (reference sequence). The CDR3 contains 14 residues. J lost 7 bases, V lost 6 bases, and 10 bases had no gene match. CDR3 DNA sequence: TGCAGTGCCTCTGCGGGGACAGGAGGTGAAAAACTGTTTTTT. Its protein product is CSASAGTGGEKLFF.

The chain couples TRBV27 to TRBJ2-7; 11 bases fit TRBD2. The CDR3 consists of 17 residues. Looked up from germline, CDR1 is MNHEY and CDR2 is SMNVEV (reference sequence). J was trimmed by 3 bases and V by 3 bases; bases with no gene match: 10. The CDR3 coding sequence is TGTGCCAGCAGTTTGGAGTGGGTAGCGGGAGGGGGCTACGAGCAGTACTTC. Its protein product is CASSLEWVAGGGYEQYF.

This clonotype was seen at least ten times. The chain joins TRBV5-1 to TRBJ1-5; weak D call: TRBD1 (6 bases). V was shortened by 2 bases and J by 4 bases, with 13 bases between the two germline ends. The CDR3 has 15 residues. Germline V gene data show CDR1 as SGHRS and CDR2 as YFSETQ. This CDR3 reads CASSLTGGQNQPQHF. CDR3 nucleotides: TGCGCCAGCAGCTTAACCGGGGGCCAAAATCAGCCCCAGCATTTT.

The CDR3 bases are TGTGCCAGCAGCTCGGTGGACAGGGGGCTATACGAGCAGTACTTC. Translated: CASSSVDRGLYEQYF. This chain links TRBV5-6 with TRBJ2-7, with TRBD1 matching 11 bases. V shed 3 bases, J shed 4 bases, and the junction held 6 bases outside the gene matches. CDR1 and CDR2 (germline): SGHDT, YYEEEE. The CDR3 has 15 residues.

The rearrangement uses TRBV7-6 and TRBJ2-7; 11 bases fit TRBD2. The germline gives CDR1 SGHVS, CDR2 FNYEAQ. The CDR3 is 16 residues long. With V trimmed by 1 base and J by 3 bases, 5 bases remained unmatched. The CDR3 region has the DNA TGTGCCAGCAGCTTAGAGGGACTAGCGGACCTCTACGAGCAGTACTTC. Its protein product is CASSLEGLADLYEQYF.

With respect to this clonotype: A read error may explain this, as a much larger clone is one base away. This chain's CDR3 is CASSRETGSAEAFF. The CDR3 nucleotides read TGTGCCAGCAGCCGAGAGACAGGGTCGGCTGAAGCTTTCTTT. The genes are TRBV4-2 and TRBJ1-1; 7 bases line up with TRBD1. Germline V gene sequence: CDR1 LGHNA, CDR2 YNFKEQ. J lost 6 bases, V lost 4 bases, and 8 bases had no gene match. The CDR3 has 14 amino acids.

This clonotype has only a few counts. The chain joins TRBV5-4 to TRBJ2-5; D is perhaps TRBD1 or TRBD2 (5 bases each). CDR3 length: 14 residues. Germline V gene sequence: CDR1 SGHNT, CDR2 YYREEE (reference sequence). Trimming removed 0 bases from V and 1 base from J, with 7 bases in between. This chain's CDR3 is CASSLVGTQETQYF. CDR3 in DNA: TGTGCCAGCAGCTTGGTGGGGACCCAAGAGACCCAGTACTTC.

This clonotype occurred a few times. The genes are TRBV11-2 and TRBJ2-1; 7 bases fit TRBD2. V dropped 8 bases and J dropped 9; count of bases not matched to a gene: 4. Germline V gene lookup returns CDR1 SGHAT and CDR2 FQNNGV. The CDR3 has 11 residues. The CDR3 spells CASGRAFEQFF. The DNA of the CDR3 is TGTGCCAGCGGGAGGGCCTTTGAGCAGTTCTTC. Supplemented by reference TRBV11-2 and TRBJ2-1, the full variable domain reads EAGVAQSPRYKIIEKRQSVAFWCNPISGHATLYWYQQILGQGPKLLIQFQNNGVVDDSQLPKDRFSAERLKGVDSTLKIQPAKLEDSAVYLCASGRAFEQFFGPGTRLTVL.